This T cell receptor beta chain was sequenced in a study of OX40 agonist ivuxolimab in advanced cancers. General study findings and limits: Within 6 weeks, CD4+ and CD8+ blood T cells expanded clonally at 0.1 to 3.0 mg/kg. Relatively little clonal expansion, among the lowest observed, appeared in partial responders at 0.1-3.0 mg/kg.

Clones were sequenced by immunoSEQ multiplex PCR, and TCRdb holds only the in-frame ones, with some missing. The sample includes more than 50,000 clones, 85% of them seen just once. The CDR3 consists of 15 residues. The germline V gene encodes CDR1 MNHEY and CDR2 SVGAGI. V dropped 5 bases and J dropped 4 bases, with 14 bases sitting between them. Comments on this clone: Antigen specificity is unknown.

The chain recombines TRBV6-5 with TRBJ1-4; perhaps TRBD1 as D (6 bases). This sequence was found in an adult with an advanced solid tumor such as melanoma, head and neck, liver or kidney cancer. Specimen: CD4+ or CD8+ T cells sorted from blood, collected in a trial of the OX40 agonist ivuxolimab. CDR3: CASSGRDKGNEKLFF. CDR3 nucleotides: TGTGCCAGCAGTGGCCGGGACAAGGGTAATGAAAAACTGTTTTTT.